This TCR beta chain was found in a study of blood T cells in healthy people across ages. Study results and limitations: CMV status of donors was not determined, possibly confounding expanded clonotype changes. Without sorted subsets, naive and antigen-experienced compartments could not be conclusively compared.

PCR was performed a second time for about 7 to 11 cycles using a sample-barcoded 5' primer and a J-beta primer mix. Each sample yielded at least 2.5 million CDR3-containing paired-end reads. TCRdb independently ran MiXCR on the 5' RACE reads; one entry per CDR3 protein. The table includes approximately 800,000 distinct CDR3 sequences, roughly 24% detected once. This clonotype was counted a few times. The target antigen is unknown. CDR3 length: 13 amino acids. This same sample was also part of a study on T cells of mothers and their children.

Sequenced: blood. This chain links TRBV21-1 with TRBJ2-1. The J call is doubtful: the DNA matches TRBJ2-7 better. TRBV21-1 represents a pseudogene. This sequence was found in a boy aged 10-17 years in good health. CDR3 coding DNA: TGTGCCAGCGTACTGGCTAGCTCCTACGAGCAGTACTTC. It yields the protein CASVLASSYEQYF.